Sequencing of this T cell receptor beta chain was carried out in a study of vaccination and CD4 T cells after COVID-19. Sample treatment: approximately 9-day PBMC culture with coronavirus spike peptide pools or control peptides (ViraFEST assay). Concerning this clonotype itself: Its antigen is undetermined.

Cultured CD4+ T cell DNA underwent sequencing with the Oncomine TCR Beta short-read assay. Cultures of CD4+ T cells served as the source for extracting genomic DNA. MiXCR was run by TCRdb on the PCR reads, yielding one entry per CDR3 protein. This table has fewer than 12,000 distinct CDR3 sequences, about a third appearing once. The CDR3 runs to 15 residues. Trimming took off 5 bases at V and 5 bases at J, with 16 bases between the two ends. The rearrangement uses TRBV12-3 or TRBV12-4 and TRBJ1-5; D may be TRBD1 (5 bases). The sequencing input was CD4+ T cells from blood, cultured in vitro. This receptor was identified in a human donor who had recovered from COVID-19. The CDR3 sequence is CASSPRGVGHQPQHF. CDR3 sequence (DNA): TGTGCCAGCAGTCCGCGGGGGGTCGGCCATCAGCCCCAGCATTTT.